These 29 T cell receptor beta chains originate from one sample sequenced in a study of cytomegalovirus exposure and HLA in healthy donors. Sequencing used immunoSEQ multiplex PCR; TCRdb keeps in-frame clones, though not all of them. This repertoire shows more than 300,000 clones, roughly 88% found once; its top ten account for 0.83%. Material for sequencing was PBMCs. The receptors were sampled from a woman aged 18-29 years in good health and CMV-seronegative.

This chain uses TRBV6-6 with TRBJ2-7; 9 bases align to TRBD1. Per germline, CDR1 MNHNY and CDR2 SVGAGI (reference sequence). The CDR3 loop spans 16 amino acids. The ends lost 7 bases at V and 3 bases at J; junction bases unmatched: 13. This CDR3 is CASIPTSWDRVYEQYF. CDR3 in DNA: TGTGCCAGCATCCCTACTTCTTGGGACAGGGTCTACGAGCAGTACTTC.

The chain carries TRBV2 and TRBJ1-2; 7 bases map to TRBD1. CDR1 is SNHLY and CDR2 is FYNNEI in the germline V gene. The CDR3 extends over 14 amino acids. The V and J ends lost 7 bases and 2 bases, in that order; junction bases with no gene match: 7. The CDR3 region is CASNLQGLNYGYTF. The CDR3 nucleotides are TGTGCCAGCAACCTACAGGGGCTAAACTATGGCTACACCTTC.

This chain joins TRBV29-1 and TRBJ1-1; tentative D call: TRBD1 (6 bases). In germline, CDR1 is SQVTM, CDR2 ANQGSEA. This CDR3 is 13 amino acids long. V lost 7 bases, J lost 6 bases, and 18 bases lay in between. The CDR3 nucleotides read TGCAGCGGCAAACAGGGTAGGTTACCTGAAGCTTTCTTT. Translated, it gives CSGKQGRLPEAFF.

V gene TRBV10-1 combines with J gene TRBJ2-7; 15 nucleotides align to TRBD2. There are 15 residues in the CDR3. J lost 7 bases, V lost 6 bases, and 7 bases had no gene match. Germline V lookup: CDR1 WNHNN, CDR2 SYGVQD (reference sequence). The CDR3 spells CASSRTSGGAGEQYF. CDR3 DNA sequence: TGCGCCAGCAGCCGGACTAGCGGGGGGGCCGGGGAGCAGTACTTC.

This clone turned up a few times. The same CDR3 also results from other DNA sequences found in this sample. The chain links TRBV2 to TRBJ1-5; 8 nucleotides match TRBD1. V was pared by 4 bases and J by 4 bases, with 3 bases of the junction left unmatched. Germline V gives CDR1 SNHLY, CDR2 FYNNEI. The CDR3 consists of 14 residues. CDR3 sequence reads: CASSADRGNQPQHF. The DNA of the CDR3 is TGTGCCAGCAGTGCCGACAGGGGAAATCAGCCCCAGCATTTT.

This chain links TRBV27 with TRBJ2-1; 9 nucleotides line up with TRBD2. Germline CDR1 and CDR2: MNHEY and SMNVEV (reference sequence). The J segment lost 6 bases and the V segment lost 6 bases, leaving 21 bases of the junction unmatched. The CDR3 sequence is 19 residues long. In DNA, the CDR3 is TGTGCCAGCAGGACCATTGACCCCCTACTAGCGGGTTTTCGCAATGAGCAGTTCTTC. Its translation: CASRTIDPLLAGFRNEQFF.

The chain links TRBV11-2 to TRBJ2-2; 8 bases line up with TRBD1. In germline, CDR1 is SGHAT, CDR2 FQNNGV. The CDR3 has 15 residues. V lost 5 bases, J lost 3 bases, and 5 bases stayed unmatched. The CDR3 DNA sequence: TGTGCCAGCAGCCCGGGACAGGCGGACACCGGGGAGCTGTTTTTT. Translating gives CASSPGQADTGELFF.

The rearrangement links TRBV9 to TRBJ2-5; 11 nucleotides line up with TRBD1. V trimming: 4 bases; J trimming: 2 bases; junction bases outside the gene matches: 7. CDR1 is SGDLS, CDR2 YYNGEE, per germline. The CDR3 covers 16 residues. The CDR3 loop is CASSLWTGGRQETQYF. In DNA, the CDR3 is TGTGCCAGCAGCTTATGGACAGGGGGCCGGCAAGAGACCCAGTACTTC.

This chain links TRBV18 with TRBJ1-2; 12 nucleotides align to TRBD1. The CDR3 has 17 amino acids. Germline lookup yields CDR1 KGHSH and CDR2 LQKENI. J was trimmed by 3 bases and V by 1 base; bases with no gene match: 6. CDR3 sequence (DNA): TGTGCCAGCTCACCACAGGGGACAGGGGGCAATGACTATGGCTACACCTTC. The encoded protein is CASSPQGTGGNDYGYTF. The full variable domain, with the rest looked up from reference TRBV18 and TRBJ1-2, is NAGVMQNPRHLVRRRGQEARLRCSPMKGHSHVYWYRQLPEEGLKFMVYLQKENIIDESGMPKERFSAEFPKEGPSILRIQQVVRGDSAAYFCASSPQGTGGNDYGYTFGSGTRLTVV.

This sequence joins TRBV7-8 and TRBJ2-1, with D perhaps TRBD2 (5 bases). The CDR3 runs to 16 residues. Germline V gene lookup returns CDR1 SGHVS and CDR2 FQNEAQ. Deletions cut 1 base from V and 1 base from J, with 11 bases between. CDR3 protein: CASSLVATNSYNEQFF. The CDR3 nucleotides are TGTGCCAGCAGCTTAGTGGCGACTAATTCCTACAATGAGCAGTTCTTC.

This chain connects TRBV7-9 to TRBJ1-1; 7 nucleotides line up with TRBD1. The CDR3 is made up of 13 amino acids. The germline gives CDR1 SEHNR, CDR2 FQNEAQ (reference sequence). J lost 11 bases, V lost 5 bases, and 11 bases had no gene match. CDR3 residues: CASSGSTGRSAFF. In nucleotides, the CDR3 is TGTGCCAGCAGCGGATCGACAGGGAGGTCGGCTTTCTTT.

This chain joins TRBV19 and TRBJ1-5; unclear D gene. Germline values: CDR1 LNHDA, CDR2 SQIVND (reference sequence). The CDR3 runs to 14 residues. V lost 7 bases and J lost 4, with 14 bases in between. The DNA of the CDR3 is TGTGCCAGTAACCCACCTATCGCTAATCAGCCCCAGCATTTT. This codes for CASNPPIANQPQHF.

The V gene is TRBV11-2, the J gene TRBJ2-3; TRBD2 agrees at 8 bases. Trimming cost V 0 bases and J 7 bases; bases outside gene matches: 9. Looked up from germline, CDR1 is SGHAT and CDR2 is FQNNGV. The CDR3 sequence is 16 residues long. CDR3 sequence: CASSLDRLARSYTQYF. CDR3 coding DNA: TGTGCCAGCAGCTTAGATAGACTAGCGCGATCCTATACGCAGTATTTT.

The chain recombines TRBV23-1 with TRBJ2-7; D is possibly TRBD1 (6 bases). TRBV23-1 counts as an open reading frame of uncertain function. The CDR3 is 19 residues long. V lost 2 bases and J 1 base, leaving 24 bases between the germline ends. The CDR3 coding sequence is TGCGCCAGCAGTCAAAAAAAGGACAGCCCCCCTAAAGAATCCTACGAGCAGTACTTC. Translation: CASSQKKDSPPKESYEQYF.

The rearrangement uses TRBV19 and TRBJ1-2; D may be TRBD1 (5 bases). V lost 0 bases to trimming and J lost 4 bases, with 15 bases between them. Germline assignment: CDR1 LNHDA and CDR2 SQIVND (reference sequence). The CDR3 covers 16 residues. The CDR3 region is CASSIDGRGDGYGYTF. The CDR3 DNA follows: TGTGCCAGTAGTATAGATGGAAGGGGCGACGGCTATGGCTACACCTTC.

The chain combines TRBV4-1 with TRBJ1-2; tentatively, D is TRBD1 (6 bases). Trimming removed 4 bases at V and 4 bases at J, with 13 bases between. Germline CDR1 reads MGHRA; CDR2 reads YSYEKL. The CDR3 is 14 amino acids. CDR3 in DNA: TGCGCCAGCAGCCCACAGACAGGATTCTATGGCTACACCTTC. This gives the protein CASSPQTGFYGYTF.

This rearrangement joins TRBV7-2 to TRBJ2-7, with 11 nucleotides matching TRBD2. The CDR3 loop spans 15 amino acids. Germline CDR1 reads SGHTA; CDR2 reads FQGNSA. The V gene end was trimmed by 5 bases and the J gene end by 1 base; junction bases not matched to a gene: 4. CDR3 loop: CASSPGTSGSYEQYF. DNA for the CDR3: TGTGCCAGCAGCCCCGGGACTAGCGGATCCTACGAGCAGTACTTC.

The rearrangement uses TRBV9 and TRBJ2-2; D is possibly TRBD2 (6 bases). This CDR3 is 16 amino acids long. The V gene lost 0 bases and the J gene lost 0 bases, with 9 bases spanning the gap. Germline loops: CDR1 SGDLS, CDR2 YYNGEE. CDR3 sequence reads: CASSVVPGANTGELFF. As DNA, the CDR3 is TGTGCCAGCAGCGTAGTGCCGGGGGCGAACACCGGGGAGCTGTTTTTT.

V usage is TRBV28 and J usage is TRBJ2-2; TRBD2 matches 14 bases. The J segment lost 0 bases and the V segment lost 2 bases, leaving 2 bases of the junction unmatched. Germline V gives CDR1 MDHEN, CDR2 SYDVKM. The CDR3 length is 18 residues. CDR3 loop: CASSLGGLAGANTGELFF. Here the CDR3 DNA reads TGTGCCAGCAGTTTAGGGGGACTAGCGGGGGCGAACACCGGGGAGCTGTTTTTT.

J is TRBJ2-7 and V is TRBV5-1; a weak D match, TRBD2 (5 bases). In germline, CDR1 is SGHRS, CDR2 YFSETQ. The CDR3 runs 17 residues. V lost 0 bases and J 2 bases, leaving 18 bases between the germline ends. The CDR3 coding sequence is TGCGCCAGCAGCTTGGCCGGGCCAGGAGTAGCGCCCTACGAGCAGTACTTC. As protein: CASSLAGPGVAPYEQYF.

This clone was seen only once. This sequence joins TRBV30 and TRBJ2-4; 12 nucleotides line up with TRBD1. Germline V gene lookup returns CDR1 GTSNPN and CDR2 SVGIG (reference sequence). V was pared by 2 bases and J by 9 bases, with 8 bases of the junction left unmatched. CDR3 size: 15 residues. CDR3 bases: TGTGCCTGGAGTCGGGACAGGGGGCGAAGGAGCATTCAGTACTTC. Its translation is CAWSRDRGRRSIQYF.

This clone has more than one count but fewer than ten. This chain uses TRBV2 with TRBJ2-1; 8 bases line up with TRBD2. Looked up from germline, CDR1 is SNHLY and CDR2 is FYNNEI. V shed 4 bases, J shed 12 bases, and the junction held 14 bases outside the gene matches. The CDR3 runs to 15 residues. The CDR3 spells CASSVTGGVSIGQFF. The CDR3 nucleotides read TGTGCCAGCAGTGTCACGGGAGGGGTTTCCATTGGGCAGTTCTTC.

This clone was observed once. This rearrangement joins TRBV19 to TRBJ1-2; tentative D call: TRBD1 (6 bases). Trimming took off 10 bases at V and 8 bases at J, with 23 bases between the two ends. The CDR3 runs to 14 residues. Germline values: CDR1 LNHDA, CDR2 SQIVND (reference sequence). CDR3 DNA: TGTGCCATCGAGGGGGTAGAAGGAACGAGAGGCTACACCTTC. Its protein product is CAIEGVEGTRGYTF.

The gene calls are TRBV7-9 and TRBJ1-1; no reliable D call. Germline lookup yields CDR1 SEHNR and CDR2 FQNEAQ (reference sequence). V lost 5 bases and J 4 bases, leaving 5 bases between the germline ends. The CDR3 spans 11 residues. CDR3 sequence: CASSVRTEAFF. The DNA for the CDR3 is TGTGCCAGCAGCGTCCGCACTGAAGCTTTCTTT.

The genes are TRBV19 and TRBJ2-7; TRBD2 matches 14 bases. J was trimmed by 6 bases and V by 9 bases; bases with no gene match: 4. Germline-derived CDR1 and CDR2 are LNHDA and SQIVND (reference sequence). CDR3 length: 13 residues. The CDR3 loop is CASRLAGGGEQYF. In DNA, the CDR3 is TGTGCCAGCCGACTAGCGGGAGGGGGCGAGCAGTACTTC.

This chain links TRBV28 with TRBJ1-5, with 7 bases that match TRBD1. The CDR3 spans 15 residues. V was pared by 6 bases and J by 5 bases, with 10 bases of the junction left unmatched. The germline gives CDR1 MDHEN, CDR2 SYDVKM. CDR3 in DNA: TGTGCCAGCAGAATACAGGGGATGGGTCATCAGCCCCAGCATTTT. Its translation is CASRIQGMGHQPQHF. Full variable domain (outside the CDR3, taken from reference TRBV28 and TRBJ1-5): DVKVTQSSRYLVKRTGEKVFLECVQDMDHENMFWYRQDPGLGLRLIYFSYDVKMKEKGDIPEGYSVSREKKERFSLILESASTNQTSMYLCASRIQGMGHQPQHFGDGTRLSIL.

The chain uses TRBV25-1 and TRBJ1-3, with D possibly TRBD1 on 5 matching bases. This CDR3 region has 15 residues. V was shortened by 2 bases and J by 3 bases, with 11 bases between the two germline ends. In germline, CDR1 is MGHDK, CDR2 SYGVNS. In nucleotides, the CDR3 is TGTGCCAGCAGTGAAGTGCTAGGGGATGGAAACACCATATATTTT. Encoded protein: CASSEVLGDGNTIYF.

The chain uses TRBV5-1 and TRBJ2-7, with 9 bases identical to TRBD1. Looked up from germline, CDR1 is SGHRS and CDR2 is YFSETQ. J was trimmed by 6 bases and V by 2 bases; bases with no gene match: 6. The CDR3 consists of 14 residues. CDR3 coding DNA: TGCGCCAGCAGCTTAGGACAGGGGTTAGGCGAGCAGTACTTC. Its protein is CASSLGQGLGEQYF.

In DNA form, the CDR3 reads TGTGCCAGCAGTCCAACTAGGGATAGGGCAGATACGCAGTATTTT. This encodes CASSPTRDRADTQYF. The chain recombines TRBV27 with TRBJ2-3; weak D call: TRBD2 (5 bases). With 5 bases removed from V and 4 bases from J, the gap between germline ends came to 16 bases. The germline gives CDR1 MNHEY, CDR2 SMNVEV (reference sequence). The length of the CDR3 is 15 residues.